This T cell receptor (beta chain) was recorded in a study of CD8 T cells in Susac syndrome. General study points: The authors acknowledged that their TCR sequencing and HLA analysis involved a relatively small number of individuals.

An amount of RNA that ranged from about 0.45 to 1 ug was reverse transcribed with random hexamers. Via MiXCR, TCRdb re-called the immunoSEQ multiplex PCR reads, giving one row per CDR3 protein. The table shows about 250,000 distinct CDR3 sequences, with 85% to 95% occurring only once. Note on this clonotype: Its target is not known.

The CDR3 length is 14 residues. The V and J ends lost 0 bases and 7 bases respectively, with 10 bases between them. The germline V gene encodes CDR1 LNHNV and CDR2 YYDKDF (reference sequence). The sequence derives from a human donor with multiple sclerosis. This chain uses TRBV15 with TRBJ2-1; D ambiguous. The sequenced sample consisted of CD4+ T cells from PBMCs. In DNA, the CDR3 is TGTGCCACCAGCAGAGATCTCCGGCAGAATGAGCAGTTCTTC. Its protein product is CATSRDLRQNEQFF.